The rows below give T cell receptor beta chains drawn from one sample of a study of T cells in Graves' hyperthyroidism and ophthalmopathy. TCRdb re-called the multiplex PCR reads through MiXCR, storing one row per CDR3 protein. The sample lists approximately 570,000 distinct CDR3 sequences; less than 20% were seen once. Sequenced input: blood. The receptors come from a man aged 35 to 55 with Graves' ophthalmopathy. Both conserved end residues are part of each CDR3. The D gene is left open where the match is weak. Not all rows give a size; the values are once, few, many and, for expanded clones, a class.

size: -
V: TRBV7-9
J: TRBJ2-5
D: TRBD2
CDR3: CASSSGTTVETQYF
DNA: TGTGCCAGCAGCTCCGGGACTACGGTAGAGACCCAGTACTTC

size: -
V: TRBV19
J: TRBJ2-2
D: -
CDR3: CASSPEGVKAGELFF
DNA: TGTGCCAGTAGCCCAGAGGGAGTGAAGGCCGGGGAGCTGTTTTTT

size: few
V: TRBV20-1
J: TRBJ2-7
D: -
CDR3: CSARVPGPQFYEQYF
DNA: TGCAGTGCTAGAGTCCCAGGGCCGCAGTTCTACGAGCAGTACTTC

size: many
V: TRBV5-1
J: TRBJ2-3
D: TRBD1
CDR3: CASSLGGGSDTQYF
DNA: TGCGCCAGCAGCTTGGGAGGGGGCTCGGATACGCAGTATTTT

size: few
V: TRBV7-9
J: TRBJ2-3
D: TRBD2
CDR3: CASSTGLGRTDTQYF
DNA: TGTGCCAGCAGCACCGGACTAGGGCGCACAGATACGCAGTATTTT

size: -
V: TRBV9
J: TRBJ2-1
D: -
CDR3: CASSTSSNEQFF
DNA: TGTGCCAGCAGCACTAGCAGCAATGAGCAGTTCTTC

size: few
V: TRBV2
J: TRBJ1-1
D: -
CDR3: CAGRKGDTEAFF
DNA: TGTGCCGGCCGAAAGGGGGACACTGAAGCTTTCTTT

size: -
V: TRBV27
J: TRBJ1-5
D: -
CDR3: CASRDPNQPQHF
DNA: TGTGCCAGCCGGGACCCCAATCAGCCCCAGCATTTT

size: -
V: TRBV5-4
J: TRBJ2-2
D: TRBD1
CDR3: CASSFGTGRVFF
DNA: TGTGCCAGCAGCTTCGGGACAGGGCGGGTGTTTTTT

size: few
V: TRBV6-2/TRBV6-3
J: TRBJ2-5
D: TRBD2
CDR3: CASSSGLAGVASQETQYF
DNA: TGTGCCAGCAGTTCGGGACTAGCGGGAGTGGCTTCTCAAGAGACCCAGTACTTC

size: many
V: TRBV28
J: TRBJ2-7
D: -
CDR3: CASRSATYEQYF
DNA: TGTGCCAGCAGGTCCGCTACCTACGAGCAGTACTTC

size: many
V: TRBV2
J: TRBJ1-1
D: -
CDR3: CASSEEDTRADTEAFF
DNA: TGTGCCAGCAGTGAGGAGGACACCCGGGCGGACACTGAAGCTTTCTTT

size: few
V: TRBV13
J: TRBJ2-5
D: -
CDR3: CASSLGVQGTQYF
DNA: TGTGCCAGCAGCCTCGGGGTACAAGGGACCCAGTACTTC

size: -
V: TRBV20-1
J: TRBJ1-1
D: TRBD1
CDR3: CSAPDRGTEAFF
DNA: TGCAGTGCTCCGGACAGGGGCACTGAAGCTTTCTTT

size: -
V: TRBV19
J: TRBJ1-3
D: TRBD1
CDR3: CASSMGDSSGNTIYF
DNA: TGTGCCAGTAGTATGGGGGACAGCTCTGGAAACACCATATATTTT

size: many
V: TRBV20-1
J: TRBJ2-3
D: -
CDR3: CSVTGSYTDTQYF
DNA: TGCAGTGTAACAGGAAGTTACACAGATACGCAGTATTTT

size: few
V: TRBV4-2
J: TRBJ2-5
D: -
CDR3: CASSQGQMGTQYF
DNA: TGTGCCAGCAGCCAAGGCCAGATGGGGACCCAGTACTTC